The count of the clone carrying this T cell receptor beta chain is one. These data are taken from a study of immune cell composition in non-small cell lung cancer. The normal lung sample lay at least 3 cm, and maximally far, from the tumour. The protocol was immunoSEQ multiplex PCR, while the TCRdb copy is restricted to in-frame clones and leaves out a portion. The data hold 6,000 or so clones, with 70% to 90% observed a single time. Trimming shortened V by 4 bases and J by 3 bases, and 4 bases separated the two germline ends. The CDR3 contains 11 residues. Germline values: CDR1 SEHNR, CDR2 FQNEAQ (reference sequence).

The receptor's source is a human donor with non-small cell lung cancer. The sequenced sample consisted of non-adjacent lung tissue. The chain combines TRBV7-9 with TRBJ2-7; no firm D call. CDR3 nucleotides: TGTGCCAGCAGCTCCTACTACGAGCAGTACTTC. Residues: CASSSYYEQYF.